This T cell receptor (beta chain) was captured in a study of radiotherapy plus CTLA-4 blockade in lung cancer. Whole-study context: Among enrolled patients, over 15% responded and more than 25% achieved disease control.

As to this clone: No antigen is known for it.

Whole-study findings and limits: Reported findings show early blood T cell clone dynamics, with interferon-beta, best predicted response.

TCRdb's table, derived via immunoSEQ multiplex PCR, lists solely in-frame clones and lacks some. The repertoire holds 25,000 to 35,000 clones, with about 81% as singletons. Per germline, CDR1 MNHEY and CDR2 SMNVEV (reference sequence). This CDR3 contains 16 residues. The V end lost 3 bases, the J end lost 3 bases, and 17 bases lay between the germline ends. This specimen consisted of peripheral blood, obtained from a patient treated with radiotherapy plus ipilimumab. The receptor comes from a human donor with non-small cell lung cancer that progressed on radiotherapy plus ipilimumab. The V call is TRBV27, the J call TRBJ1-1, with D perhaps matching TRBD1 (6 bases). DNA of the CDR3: TGTGCCAGCAGTTTTGGGGGGGCTGTAGGAGACACTGAAGCTTTCTTT. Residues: CASSFGGAVGDTEAFF.